This is a list of T cell receptor beta chains from one sample in a study of T cell responses to AZD1222 COVID-19 vaccine. Some clones are missing from TCRdb's copy, which holds only in-frame ones; the method was immunoSEQ multiplex PCR. The data contain around 120,000 clones, roughly nine tenths of them seen just once; the ten biggest clones take up roughly 4.5%. Sequenced material: peripheral blood, taken on day 0 of AZD1222 vaccination. The receptors here all came from an adult in good health. Both conserved end residues are trimmed from each CDR3. Each record gives: clone size, J gene, D gene, V gene, CDR3 protein. The D gene is left open where the match is weak. Rows give clone size only sometimes, using once, few, many, or a class for an expanded clone.

. TRBJ2-7 . TRBV2 ASSERGKAHEQY
. TRBJ2-3 . TRBV6-4 ASSEQGTSRDTQY
. TRBJ2-2 TRBD1 TRBV15 ATSQGAGGYTGELF
. TRBJ2-3 TRBD1 TRBV5-1 ASSLWTGEDTQY
. TRBJ2-4 TRBD1 TRBV3-1/TRBV3-2 ATGQLNIQY
few TRBJ1-2 . TRBV5-4 ASSSGNFYGYT
. TRBJ2-7 . TRBV18 ASSRTDNYEQY
. TRBJ2-7 TRBD2 TRBV9 ASSKGLANYEQY
few TRBJ1-1 . TRBV29-1 SVIPGFSEAF
. TRBJ1-4 . TRBV28 ASGQTGGSEKLF
. TRBJ1-6 . TRBV18 ASSPDVNSPLH
. TRBJ2-5 . TRBV7-9 ASSLPSGSETQY
. TRBJ1-5 TRBD1 TRBV2 ASAGQRFNQPQH
. TRBJ1-3 . TRBV6-5 ASSPGGRNTIY
once TRBJ1-4 . TRBV25-1 ASSPQGEKLF
. TRBJ1-2 . TRBV27 ASSLAGDGYT
. TRBJ1-3 TRBD1 TRBV7-9 ASSKGGSSGNTIY
. TRBJ2-1 TRBD2 TRBV5-4 ASSLYSSGRPDEQF
. TRBJ2-7 . TRBV7-8 ASSPRANSYEQY
. TRBJ2-7 TRBD1 TRBV5-1 ASSLVDRAYEQY
. TRBJ1-5 TRBD1 TRBV5-8 ASSLWIRGGQPQH
. TRBJ2-2 TRBD2 TRBV29-1 SVQTSGSRYTGELF
. TRBJ2-2 . TRBV7-9 ASSLVLNGELF
. TRBJ1-5 . TRBV7-8 ASSRTGQPQH
. TRBJ2-3 . TRBV12-3/TRBV12-4 ASSLGPNTQY
. TRBJ2-1 . TRBV6-5 ASSYRASWNEQF
once TRBJ1-5 TRBD1 TRBV4-1 ASSHTGEGQPQH
. TRBJ2-7 . TRBV15 ATSREGGGYEQY
. TRBJ2-1 TRBD1 TRBV7-4 ASSREKTGGNEQF
. TRBJ2-5 TRBD1 TRBV5-1 ASSARGLQETQY